These 32 T cell receptor beta chains originate from one sample sequenced in a study of a mutant IDH1 vaccine in newly diagnosed glioma. Sequencing used immunoSEQ multiplex PCR; TCRdb keeps in-frame clones, though not all of them. The sample holds tens of thousands of clones, about four fifths seen once. These receptors have no identified antigens. This sample's time point: week 47, end of study. The study gave 300 ug of mutant IDH1 20-mer peptide per vaccine dose, with topical imiquimod. The sample was PBMCs, taken from a glioma patient whose treatment included an IDH1 peptide vaccine. All receptors come from a man aged 30 to 39 with glioma.

The chain uses TRBV6-1 and TRBJ2-1, with 9 bases that match TRBD2. CDR1 and CDR2 (germline): MNHNS, SASEGT. The CDR3 is 19 amino acids. J gave up 7 bases and V 3 bases, and 19 bases lay outside the gene matches. The CDR3 loop reads CASSDPLERRGGGRNEQFF. CDR3 bases: TGTGCCAGCAGTGATCCCCTCGAAAGGCGGGGGGGCGGGAGGAATGAGCAGTTCTTC.

CDR3 in amino acids: CASSDGSGGAVNTDTQYF. CDR3 sequence (DNA): TGTGCCAGTAGTGACGGTAGCGGGGGGGCCGTGAACACAGATACGCAGTATTTT. The V and J genes are TRBV19 and TRBJ2-3; 11 bases line up with TRBD2. The germline CDR1 and CDR2 sequences are LNHDA and SQIVND (reference sequence). The CDR3 is 18 residues long. Unmatched junction bases numbered 12, after V lost 5 bases and J lost 2 bases.

The DNA of the CDR3 is TGTGCCAGCAGCGGCGTGGGGGGCCCACGCAATGAGCAGTTCTTC. It specifies CASSGVGGPRNEQFF. The V and J genes are TRBV6-4 and TRBJ2-1; D is possibly TRBD1 or TRBD2 (6 bases each). The CDR3 length is 15 residues. The V gene's germline CDR1 is MRHNA and CDR2 SNTAGT. With 6 bases removed from V and 6 bases from J, the gap between germline ends came to 18 bases.

The chain employs TRBV11-2 and TRBJ2-3; 9 nucleotides line up with TRBD2. This CDR3 spans 15 amino acids. CDR1 and CDR2 from the germline V gene are SGHAT and FQNNGV. After removal of 10 bases from V and 4 bases from J, the junction contained 12 bases not matched to a gene. This CDR3 is CAIYYPAGGPDTQYF. CDR3 coding DNA: TGTGCCATCTACTACCCCGCGGGGGGGCCAGATACGCAGTATTTT. Based on the CDR3 plus reference TRBV11-2 and TRBJ2-3, the full variable domain is EAGVAQSPRYKIIEKRQSVAFWCNPISGHATLYWYQQILGQGPKLLIQFQNNGVVDDSQLPKDRFSAERLKGVDSTLKIQPAKLEDSAVYLCAIYYPAGGPDTQYFGPGTRLTVL.

The chain is built from TRBV7-9 and TRBJ1-1; TRBD1 matches 7 bases. The junction had 8 bases not matched to a gene; V was cut back by 6 bases and J by 4 bases. Germline V lookup: CDR1 SEHNR, CDR2 FQNEAQ (reference sequence). The CDR3 runs to 14 residues. The DNA for the CDR3 is TGTGCCAGCAGAAAGGGGGCAGGGGGCACTGAAGCTTTCTTT. This codes for CASRKGAGGTEAFF.

The chain is built from TRBV5-1 and TRBJ2-2; D is uncertain. Looked up from germline, CDR1 is SGHRS and CDR2 is YFSETQ. This CDR3 contains 13 residues. The V end was cut by 2 bases, the J end by 6 bases, with 8 bases between. CDR3 nucleotide sequence: TGCGCCAGCAGCTTTCAGATAGCCGGGGAGCTGTTTTTT. Protein sequence: CASSFQIAGELFF.

The rearrangement links TRBV10-2 to TRBJ2-5, with D maybe TRBD1 (5 bases). Germline CDR1 WSHSY, CDR2 SAAADI. The CDR3 loop spans 16 amino acids. Trimming took 6 bases from V and 2 from J, leaving 19 bases between them. This chain's CDR3 is CASRGPVGALQETQYF. The DNA of the CDR3 is TGCGCCAGCAGGGGTCCTGTTGGGGCCCTACAAGAGACCCAGTACTTC.

CDR3 nucleotides: TGTGCCAGCAACGATCTAAGACAGGGGGCGAATCAGCCCCAGCATTTT. Its translation: CASNDLRQGANQPQHF. The chain recombines TRBV7-8 with TRBJ1-5; 10 bases agree with TRBD1. Losses at the gene ends were 7 bases for V and 4 bases for J; bases not matched to a gene: 10. The CDR3 spans 16 residues. From germline, CDR1 is SGHVS and CDR2 FQNEAQ. Drawing the rest from reference TRBV7-8 and TRBJ1-5, the complete variable domain is GAGVSQSPRYKVAKRGQDVALRCDPISGHVSLFWYQQALGQGPEFLTYFQNEAQLDKSGLPSDRFFAERPEGSVSTLKIQRTQQEDSAVYLCASNDLRQGANQPQHFGDGTRLSIL.

The chain carries TRBV18 and TRBJ1-5; 7 positions agree with TRBD1. CDR1 KGHSH and CDR2 LQKENI come from the germline V gene. CDR3 length equals 16 residues. V was pared by 6 bases and J by 6 bases, with 14 bases of the junction left unmatched. The CDR3 here is CASSNRRGRYRQPQHF. In DNA form, the CDR3 reads TGTGCCAGCTCCAACCGAAGGGGGCGGTATCGTCAGCCCCAGCATTTT.

The V call is TRBV27, the J call TRBJ2-7; the match to TRBD1 covers 9 bases. The ends lost 4 bases at V and 3 bases at J; junction bases unmatched: 4. The germline V gene has CDR1 MNHEY and CDR2 SMNVEV (reference sequence). This CDR3 spans 14 amino acids. The CDR3 loop reads CASSSGTGFYEQYF. As DNA, the CDR3 is TGTGCCAGCAGTTCCGGGACAGGGTTCTACGAGCAGTACTTC.

The chain links TRBV11-2 to TRBJ1-5, with a possible D match to TRBD1 (5 bases). Germline V CDR1 and CDR2: SGHAT, FQNNGV. Between the trimmed V and J ends, which lost 3 bases and 7 bases, there was a span of 13 bases. The CDR3 sequence is 14 residues long. In DNA form, the CDR3 reads TGTGCCAGCAGCTTTACGGGGGGTGGGCAGCCCCAGCATTTT. Amino acid sequence: CASSFTGGGQPQHF.

This clone was seen only once. The chain carries TRBV10-2 and TRBJ2-5; D possibly uses TRBD1 or TRBD2 (5 bases each). Germline V gene lookup returns CDR1 WSHSY and CDR2 SAAADI. This CDR3 region has 16 residues. V lost 3 bases and J lost 5, with 19 bases in between. CDR3 residues: CASSEGWDAQGETQYF. CDR3 coding DNA: TGCGCCAGCAGTGAAGGGTGGGACGCGCAAGGGGAGACCCAGTACTTC.

The rearrangement links TRBV2 to TRBJ1-2; D is perhaps TRBD1 (6 bases). The CDR3 runs 14 residues. V lost 2 bases, J lost 5 bases, and 12 bases lay in between. CDR1 SNHLY and CDR2 FYNNEI come from the germline V gene. The CDR3 region has the DNA TGTGCCAGCAGTGAATACAGGGCGGGGTATGGCTACACCTTC. Residues: CASSEYRAGYGYTF.

The chain joins TRBV18 to TRBJ1-1; D is unresolved. V was cut by 6 bases and J by 5 bases, with 13 bases left in between. CDR1 and CDR2 (germline): KGHSH, LQKENI. This CDR3 has 13 amino acids. The CDR3 nucleotides read TGTGCCAGCTCGCCCGTCTTGCGTACTGAAGCTTTCTTT. It specifies CASSPVLRTEAFF.

V and J are TRBV7-9 and TRBJ2-7; 13 nucleotides align to TRBD2. Losses at the gene ends were 5 bases for V and 2 bases for J; bases not matched to a gene: 15. The germline V gene encodes CDR1 SEHNR and CDR2 FQNEAQ (reference sequence). This CDR3 is built from 19 residues. CDR3 in DNA: TGTGCCAGCAGCCCACGGGACAGGTGGACTAGCGGGGGTGCCTACGAGCAGTACTTC. It codes for CASSPRDRWTSGGAYEQYF.

This clone has a single count. This chain links TRBV2 with TRBJ1-2, with D maybe TRBD1 (5 bases). Trimming stripped 7 bases from V and 5 bases from J, with 23 bases between. Germline V gene data show CDR1 as SNHLY and CDR2 as FYNNEI. CDR3 size: 16 residues. CDR3 residues: CASTAPGLRREYGYTF. The CDR3 region has the DNA TGTGCCAGCACCGCCCCGGGACTCCGGCGGGAATATGGCTACACCTTC.

CDR3: CASTAGGSLDTQYF. The DNA for the CDR3 is TGTGCCAGCACCGCAGGGGGTTCTCTTGATACGCAGTATTTT. The chain recombines TRBV9 with TRBJ2-3, with 7 nucleotides matching TRBD1. CDR1 and CDR2 (germline): SGDLS, YYNGEE. After removal of 6 bases from V and 6 bases from J, the junction contained 10 bases not matched to a gene. This CDR3 has 14 residues.

The V gene is TRBV19, the J gene TRBJ1-3, with TRBD1 as a possible D gene (5 bases). Germline V gene sequence: CDR1 LNHDA, CDR2 SQIVND (reference sequence). Trimming left V 5 bases short and J 1 base short, with 9 bases between. The CDR3 has 14 residues. CDR3 amino acids: CASSWGRSGNTIYF. CDR3 DNA sequence: TGTGCCAGTAGTTGGGGGAGATCTGGAAACACCATATATTTT.

This clone appeared a single time. The V call is TRBV21-1, the J call TRBJ2-5; the D call in the table, TRBD1, was not verified against the DNA. TRBV21-1 is a recognized pseudogene. The CDR3 is made up of 19 amino acids. CDR3 sequence reads: CASSKDDFRQGAGVETQYF. Here the CDR3 DNA reads TGTGCCAGCAGCAAGGACGACTTTCGACAGGGGGCTGGGGTTGAGACCCAGTACTTC.

This chain joins TRBV5-1 and TRBJ2-3, with D hard to call. CDR3 length: 14 residues. V lost 0 bases and J 5 bases, leaving 10 bases between the germline ends. Germline CDR1 is SGHRS and CDR2 is YFSETQ. This CDR3 is CASSLGRVKDTQYF. CDR3 bases: TGCGCCAGCAGCTTGGGAAGGGTGAAAGATACGCAGTATTTT.

The V call is TRBV7-9, the J call TRBJ2-3; D uncertain. V lost 0 bases and J 8 bases, leaving 12 bases between the germline ends. There are 14 residues in the CDR3. Germline V CDR1 and CDR2: SEHNR, FQNEAQ (reference sequence). The CDR3 here is CASSLAGDIGTQYF. The CDR3 DNA is TGTGCCAGCAGCTTAGCGGGCGACATTGGTACGCAGTATTTT.

V is TRBV10-2 and J is TRBJ1-5; D not certain. The germline gives CDR1 WSHSY, CDR2 SAAADI. The germline V and J ends were trimmed by 1 base and 0 bases, with 10 bases remaining between them. This CDR3 is built from 16 residues. The CDR3 sequence: CASSEYSQYSNQPQHF. The CDR3 DNA follows: TGCGCCAGCAGTGAGTACAGCCAGTATAGCAATCAGCCCCAGCATTTT.

The rearrangement links TRBV2 to TRBJ1-4, with 7 positions matching TRBD1. The trim removed 5 bases at V and 4 bases at J, leaving 7 bases unmatched. The CDR3 has 15 residues. From germline, CDR1 is SNHLY and CDR2 FYNNEI. CDR3 in amino acids: CASSLPQGNNEKLFF. The CDR3 DNA sequence: TGTGCCAGCAGTCTACCACAGGGGAATAATGAAAAACTGTTTTTT.

The chain links TRBV19 to TRBJ1-4, with unresolved D. The CDR3 covers 15 residues. Trimming took 0 bases from V and 1 from J, leaving 6 bases between them. The germline V gene has CDR1 LNHDA and CDR2 SQIVND (reference sequence). The CDR3 DNA reads TGTGCCAGTAGTATAGAGGGAAAAACTAATGAAAAACTGTTTTTT. Translating it yields CASSIEGKTNEKLFF.

J is TRBJ1-1 and V is TRBV5-6; D gene ambiguous. V was pared by 1 base and J by 4 bases, with 20 bases between. This CDR3 spans 17 amino acids. Germline V gene lookup returns CDR1 SGHDT and CDR2 YYEEEE. For the CDR3, the DNA is TGTGCCAGCAGCTTGCTGGGCCAACTTTCTGCCGTCACTGAAGCTTTCTTT. Translating it yields CASSLLGQLSAVTEAFF.

This clone was counted between two and nine times. The chain links TRBV7-9 to TRBJ1-5, with D unresolved. The length of the CDR3 is 14 residues. The germline V gene has CDR1 SEHNR and CDR2 FQNEAQ (reference sequence). V shed 1 base and J shed 10 bases, with 14 bases lying between them. The CDR3 region is CASSLDSGSGPQHF. In DNA, the CDR3 is TGTGCCAGCAGCTTAGATTCCGGAAGCGGACCCCAGCATTTT.

A word on this clone: An end of the junction does not agree with germline; a read error may underlie this. V gene TRBV18 combines with J gene TRBJ1-1; TRBD1 aligns across 10 bases. This CDR3 is built from 15 residues. CDR1 and CDR2 from the germline V gene are KGHSH and LQKENI. The CDR3 region is CASSAGQGTNTEAFF. The CDR3 DNA follows: TGTGCTAGCTCAGCGGGACAGGGGACGAACACTGAAGCTTTCTTT.

The chain employs TRBV21-1 and TRBJ2-7; the table's D gene call, TRBD1, was not cross checked with the DNA. TRBV21-1 is termed a pseudogene. The CDR3 totals 14 residues. This CDR3 reads CASSKDYRENEQYF. The CDR3 region has the DNA TGTGCCAGCAGCAAAGATTACAGGGAGAACGAGCAGTACTTC.

The rearrangement links TRBV7-2 to TRBJ2-2; tentative D call: TRBD2 (6 bases). V dropped 4 bases and J dropped 5 bases, with 17 bases sitting between them. CDR1 and CDR2 (germline): SGHTA, FQGNSA. This CDR3 has 16 residues. The CDR3 DNA follows: TGTGCCAGCAGCTGGAGTCCTCCCGCGGGGACCGGGGAGCTGTTTTTT. Translation gives CASSWSPPAGTGELFF.

This chain connects TRBV9 to TRBJ2-7; 8 bases fit TRBD2. CDR3 length: 15 residues. CDR1 and CDR2 (germline): SGDLS, YYNGEE. The trim removed 3 bases at V and 0 bases at J, leaving 5 bases unmatched. DNA of the CDR3: TGTGCCAGCAGCGGTAGCGGGGTTAGCTCCTACGAGCAGTACTTC. This translates into CASSGSGVSSYEQYF.

The chain joins TRBV5-1 to TRBJ2-3, with a weak D call TRBD1 (5 bases). Trimming removed 7 bases at V and 0 bases at J, with 12 bases between. The CDR3 is 14 amino acids. Germline values: CDR1 SGHRS, CDR2 YFSETQ. The DNA for the CDR3 is TGCGCCAGCTATATACAGGCTAGCACAGATACGCAGTATTTT. This codes for CASYIQASTDTQYF.

This chain uses TRBV14 with TRBJ2-1; 10 bases line up with TRBD2. The CDR3 spans 15 residues. The germline CDR1 and CDR2 sequences are SGHDN and FVKESK. With 4 bases clipped from V and 8 bases from J, the junction kept 8 bases outside the gene matches. This CDR3 reads CASSRRTSGWDEQFF. The CDR3 bases are TGTGCCAGCAGCCGGAGGACTAGCGGATGGGATGAGCAGTTCTTC.